This T cell receptor (beta chain) was profiled in a study of blood T cell repertoires in COVID-19. Germline CDR1 LGHNA, CDR2 YNFKEQ. V shed 0 bases and J shed 4 bases, with 18 bases lying between them. This CDR3 is 17 amino acids long. The table came from immunoSEQ multiplex PCR; TCRdb's copy has only in-frame clones and leaves some out. The sample includes under 150,000 clones, more than 70% of them seen just once. Sequenced: peripheral blood. The genes are TRBV4-2 and TRBJ1-2, with D possibly matching TRBD1 (5 bases). The sequence derives from a human donor in a cohort sampled during active COVID-19. The CDR3 loop is CASSQDDSALSIYGYTF. In nucleotides, the CDR3 is TGTGCCAGCAGCCAAGATGACAGTGCGCTTTCCATCTATGGCTACACCTTC.